This is a list of T cell receptor beta chains from one sample in a study of OX40 agonist ivuxolimab in advanced cancers. TCRdb's table, derived via immunoSEQ multiplex PCR, lists solely in-frame clones and lacks some. There are fewer than 75,000 clones in the sample; roughly 89% occur only once, and roughly 0.75% lies in the top ten. The specimen comprised CD4+ or CD8+ T cells sorted from blood, sampled in a trial of the OX40 agonist ivuxolimab. All receptors derive from an adult with an advanced solid tumor such as melanoma, head and neck, liver or kidney cancer. CDR3s include the opening cysteine and the closing phenylalanine or tryptophan. A D gene is named only where the DNA matches it firmly. Rows give clone size only sometimes, using once, few, many, or a class for an expanded clone.

.	.	14	TRBV19	TRBJ1-3	CASTLDGLGNTIYF	TGTGCCAGTACCCTTGACGGGTTGGGAAACACCATATATTTT
TRBD2	.	18	TRBV11-2	TRBJ2-1	CASSRPPGRGGGANEQFF	TGTGCCAGCAGCCGCCCGCCCGGGAGGGGCGGGGGGGCCAATGAGCAGTTCTTC
.	.	15	TRBV15	TRBJ2-2	CATSRDETDTGELFF	TGTGCCACCAGCAGAGATGAGACGGATACCGGGGAGCTGTTTTTT
TRBD1	once	14	TRBV11-3	TRBJ1-1	CASSLGTGITEAFF	TGTGCCAGCAGCTTAGGGACAGGGATCACTGAAGCTTTCTTT
.	few	15	TRBV5-6	TRBJ1-1	CASSFAQGWNTEAFF	TGTGCCAGCAGCTTTGCGCAGGGATGGAACACTGAAGCTTTCTTT
.	.	13	TRBV29-1	TRBJ2-3	CSVSPGGTDTQYF	TGCAGCGTTAGTCCAGGAGGCACAGATACGCAGTATTTT
TRBD2	.	17	TRBV15	TRBJ2-1	CATSRSFGLAGESEQFF	TGTGCCACCAGTCGTTCATTCGGACTAGCGGGAGAGAGTGAGCAGTTCTTC
.	.	13	TRBV2	TRBJ2-3	CASSARQTDTQYF	TGTGCCAGCAGTGCCCGACAGACAGATACGCAGTATTTT
.	.	12	TRBV7-9	TRBJ2-7	CASSPGWHEQYF	TGTGCCAGCAGCCCCGGGTGGCACGAGCAGTACTTC
TRBD1	.	14	TRBV5-1	TRBJ2-5	CASSLGGGDETQYF	TGCGCCAGCAGCTTGGGAGGGGGCGACGAGACCCAGTACTTC